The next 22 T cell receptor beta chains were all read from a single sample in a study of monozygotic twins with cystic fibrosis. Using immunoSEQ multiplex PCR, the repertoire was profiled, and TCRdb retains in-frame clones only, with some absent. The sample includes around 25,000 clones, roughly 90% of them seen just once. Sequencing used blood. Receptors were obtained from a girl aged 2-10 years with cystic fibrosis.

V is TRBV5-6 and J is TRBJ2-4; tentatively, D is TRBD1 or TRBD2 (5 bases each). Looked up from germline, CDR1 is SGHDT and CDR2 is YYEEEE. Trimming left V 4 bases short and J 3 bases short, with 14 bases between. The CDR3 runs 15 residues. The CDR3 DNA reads TGTGCCAGCAGCGGGGACGCAGGCAACAAAAACATTCAGTACTTC. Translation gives CASSGDAGNKNIQYF.

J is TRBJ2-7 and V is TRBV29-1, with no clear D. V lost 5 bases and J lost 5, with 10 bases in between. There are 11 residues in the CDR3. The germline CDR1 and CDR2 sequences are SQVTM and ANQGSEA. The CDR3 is CSVLWRDEQYF. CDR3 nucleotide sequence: TGCAGCGTTCTGTGGCGAGACGAGCAGTACTTC.

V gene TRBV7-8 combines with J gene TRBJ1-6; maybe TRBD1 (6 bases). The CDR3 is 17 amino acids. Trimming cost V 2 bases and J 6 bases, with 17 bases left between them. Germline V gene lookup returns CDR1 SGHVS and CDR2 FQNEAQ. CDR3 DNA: TGTGCCAGCAGCTTACCTGTGGTAAGGGGGTTTAATTCACCCCTCCACTTT. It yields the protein CASSLPVVRGFNSPLHF.

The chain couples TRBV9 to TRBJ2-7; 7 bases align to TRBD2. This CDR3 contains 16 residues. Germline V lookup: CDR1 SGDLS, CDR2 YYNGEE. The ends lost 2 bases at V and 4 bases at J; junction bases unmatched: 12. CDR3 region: CASSVGRGEPLYEQYF. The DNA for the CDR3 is TGTGCCAGCAGCGTCGGACGGGGGGAACCTTTGTACGAGCAGTACTTC. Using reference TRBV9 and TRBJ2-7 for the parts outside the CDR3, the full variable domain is DSGVTQTPKHLITATGQRVTLRCSPRSGDLSVYWYQQSLDQGLQFLIQYYNGEERAKGNILERFSAQQFPDLHSELNLSSLELGDSALYFCASSVGRGEPLYEQYFGPGTRLTVT.

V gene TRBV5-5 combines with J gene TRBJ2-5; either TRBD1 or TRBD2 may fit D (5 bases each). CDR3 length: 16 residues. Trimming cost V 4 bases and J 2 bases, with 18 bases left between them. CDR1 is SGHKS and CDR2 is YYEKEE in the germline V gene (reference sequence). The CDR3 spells CASSRTGAPLQETQYF. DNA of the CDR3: TGTGCCAGCAGCCGAACCGGGGCACCCCTTCAAGAGACCCAGTACTTC.

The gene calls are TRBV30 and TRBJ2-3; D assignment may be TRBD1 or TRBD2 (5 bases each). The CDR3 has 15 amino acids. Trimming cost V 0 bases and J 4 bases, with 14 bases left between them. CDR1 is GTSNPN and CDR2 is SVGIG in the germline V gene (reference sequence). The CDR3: CAWSVTPLGADTQYF. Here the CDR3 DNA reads TGTGCCTGGAGTGTAACTCCCTTGGGGGCAGATACGCAGTATTTT.

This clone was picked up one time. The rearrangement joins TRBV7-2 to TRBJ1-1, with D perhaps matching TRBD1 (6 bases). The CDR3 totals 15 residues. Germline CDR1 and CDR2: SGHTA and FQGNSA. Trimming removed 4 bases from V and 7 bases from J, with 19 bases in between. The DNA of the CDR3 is TGTGCCAGCAGCTCTCCGGACAAGGGGGAAAATGAAGCTTTCTTT. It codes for CASSSPDKGENEAFF.

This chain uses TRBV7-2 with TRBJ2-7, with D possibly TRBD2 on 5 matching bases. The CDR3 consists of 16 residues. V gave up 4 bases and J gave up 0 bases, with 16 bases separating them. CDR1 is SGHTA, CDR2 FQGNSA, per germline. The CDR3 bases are TGTGCCAGCAGCTATGAGAGGGTTTACCCCTCCTACGAGCAGTACTTC. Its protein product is CASSYERVYPSYEQYF.

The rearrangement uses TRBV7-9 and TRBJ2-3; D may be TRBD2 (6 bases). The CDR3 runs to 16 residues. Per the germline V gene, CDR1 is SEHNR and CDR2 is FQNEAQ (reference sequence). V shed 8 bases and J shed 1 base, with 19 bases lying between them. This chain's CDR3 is CASSGLYPSGTDTQYF. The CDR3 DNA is TGTGCCAGCTCTGGTCTATATCCTAGCGGCACAGATACGCAGTATTTT.

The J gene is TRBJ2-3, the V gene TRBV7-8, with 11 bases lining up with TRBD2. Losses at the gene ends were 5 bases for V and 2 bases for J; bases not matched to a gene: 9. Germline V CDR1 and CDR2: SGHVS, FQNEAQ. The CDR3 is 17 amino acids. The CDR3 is CASSPHRTSGFTDTQYF. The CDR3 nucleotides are TGTGCCAGCAGCCCCCACCGGACTAGCGGGTTCACAGATACGCAGTATTTT. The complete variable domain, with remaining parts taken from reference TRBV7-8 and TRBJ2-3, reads GAGVSQSPRYKVAKRGQDVALRCDPISGHVSLFWYQQALGQGPEFLTYFQNEAQLDKSGLPSDRFFAERPEGSVSTLKIQRTQQEDSAVYLCASSPHRTSGFTDTQYFGPGTRLTVL.

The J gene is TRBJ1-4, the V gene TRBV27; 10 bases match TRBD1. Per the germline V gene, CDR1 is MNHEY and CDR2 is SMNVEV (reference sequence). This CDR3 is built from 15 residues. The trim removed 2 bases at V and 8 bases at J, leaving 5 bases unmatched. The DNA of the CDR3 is TGTGCCAGCAGTTTAAGACAGGGGGCCGTGGAAAAACTGTTTTTT. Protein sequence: CASSLRQGAVEKLFF.

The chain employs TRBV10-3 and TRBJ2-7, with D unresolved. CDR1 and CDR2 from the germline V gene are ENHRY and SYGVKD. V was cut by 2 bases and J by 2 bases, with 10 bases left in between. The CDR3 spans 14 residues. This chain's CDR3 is CAISEQIPAYEQYF. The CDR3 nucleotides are TGTGCCATCAGTGAGCAGATTCCAGCCTACGAGCAGTACTTC.

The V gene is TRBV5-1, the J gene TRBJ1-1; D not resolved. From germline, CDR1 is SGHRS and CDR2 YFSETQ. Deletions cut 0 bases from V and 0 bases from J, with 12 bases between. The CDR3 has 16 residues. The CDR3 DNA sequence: TGCGCCAGCAGCTTGGATCACAACAGTGTGAACACTGAAGCTTTCTTT. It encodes CASSLDHNSVNTEAFF. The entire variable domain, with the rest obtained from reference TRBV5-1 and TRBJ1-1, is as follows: KAGVTQTPRYLIKTRGQQVTLSCSPISGHRSVSWYQQTPGQGLQFLFEYFSETQRNKGNFPGRFSGRQFSNSRSEMNVSTLELGDSALYLCASSLDHNSVNTEAFFGQGTRLTVV.

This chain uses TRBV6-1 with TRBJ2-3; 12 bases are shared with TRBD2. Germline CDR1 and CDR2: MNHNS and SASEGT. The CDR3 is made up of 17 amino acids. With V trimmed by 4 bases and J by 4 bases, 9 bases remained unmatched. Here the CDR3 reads CASSGDPSGGASDTQYF. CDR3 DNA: TGTGCCAGCAGTGGCGACCCTAGCGGGGGGGCATCAGATACGCAGTATTTT.

The CDR3 DNA reads TGCAGTGCTAGGTCCTTGAGCGAGCAGTACTTC. It specifies CSARSLSEQYF. The gene calls are TRBV20-1 and TRBJ2-7; D gene uncertain. CDR1 DFQATT and CDR2 SNEGSKA come from the germline V gene (reference sequence). The CDR3 has 11 residues. Trimming removed 3 bases from V and 6 bases from J, with 9 bases in between.

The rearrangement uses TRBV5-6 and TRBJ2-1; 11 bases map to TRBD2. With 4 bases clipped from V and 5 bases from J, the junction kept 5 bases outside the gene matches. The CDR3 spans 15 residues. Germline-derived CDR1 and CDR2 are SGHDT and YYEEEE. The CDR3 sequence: CASSPSGGRHNEQFF. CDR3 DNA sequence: TGTGCCAGCAGCCCTAGCGGGGGGAGACACAATGAGCAGTTCTTC.

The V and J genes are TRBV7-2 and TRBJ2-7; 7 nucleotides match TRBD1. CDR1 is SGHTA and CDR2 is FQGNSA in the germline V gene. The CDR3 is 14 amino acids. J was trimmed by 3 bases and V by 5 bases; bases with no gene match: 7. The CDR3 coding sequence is TGTGCCAGCAGCATAAGGGGGCGCAGCTACGAGCAGTACTTC. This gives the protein CASSIRGRSYEQYF.

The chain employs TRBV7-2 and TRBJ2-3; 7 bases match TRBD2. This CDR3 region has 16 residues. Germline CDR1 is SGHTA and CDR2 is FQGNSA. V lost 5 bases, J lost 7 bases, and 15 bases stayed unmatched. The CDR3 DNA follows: TGTGCCAGCAGCGTTAGTATAAGGGCGGGGGACTATACGCAGTATTTT. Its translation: CASSVSIRAGDYTQYF.

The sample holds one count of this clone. The CDR3 spells CASSYGLAGTQETQYF. The CDR3 DNA sequence: TGTGCCAGCAGTTACGGGCTAGCGGGGACCCAAGAGACCCAGTACTTC. The chain is built from TRBV6-5 and TRBJ2-5; TRBD2 agrees at 9 bases. Germline assignment: CDR1 MNHEY and CDR2 SVGAGI. V was pared by 2 bases and J by 1 base, with 5 bases of the junction left unmatched. CDR3 length: 16 amino acids.

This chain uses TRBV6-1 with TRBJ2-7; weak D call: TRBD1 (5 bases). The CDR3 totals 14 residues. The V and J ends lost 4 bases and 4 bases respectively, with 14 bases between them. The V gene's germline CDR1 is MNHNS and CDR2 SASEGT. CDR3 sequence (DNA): TGTGCCAGCAGTGGCCAGGGTATTGGGTACGAGCAGTACTTC. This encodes CASSGQGIGYEQYF.

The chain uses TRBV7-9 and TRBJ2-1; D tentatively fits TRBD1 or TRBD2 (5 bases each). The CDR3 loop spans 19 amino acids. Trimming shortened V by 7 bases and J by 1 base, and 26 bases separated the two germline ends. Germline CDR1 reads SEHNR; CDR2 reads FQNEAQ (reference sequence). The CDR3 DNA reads TGTGCCAGCAAATGGTCCCGACGATTCGAGGGGAAATCCTACAATGAGCAGTTCTTC. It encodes CASKWSRRFEGKSYNEQFF.

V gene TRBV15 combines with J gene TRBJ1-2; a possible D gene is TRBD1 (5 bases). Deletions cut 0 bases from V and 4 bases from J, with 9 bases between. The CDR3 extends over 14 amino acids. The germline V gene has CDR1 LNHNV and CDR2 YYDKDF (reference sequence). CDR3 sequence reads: CATSREKGTYGYTF. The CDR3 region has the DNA TGTGCCACCAGCAGAGAAAAGGGGACCTATGGCTACACCTTC.